Listed here is a single T cell receptor (beta chain). In the original processing: Estimation of nucleated cell counts relied on the amplification of reference gene primers. Assay used: immunoSEQ multiplex PCR; TCRdb lists only in-frame clones, some missing. D and trimming come from the DNA, and the V and J calls and clone size come from that table. This sample has 100,000 to 150,000 clones, with about 89% found just once. The ends were cut back, 8 bases at V and 8 bases at J, with 20 bases in the middle. This CDR3 region has 14 residues. Germline V CDR1 and CDR2: MNHEY, SMNVEV (reference sequence). The source of the sample is a study of blood T cell repertoires in COVID-19. About the study: COVID-19 samples from acute and convalescent phases originated in the United States, Italy and Spain. Sources were T cells, B-cell-depleted T cells, or PBMCs; the material itself was cDNA or gDNA.

This TCR was recovered from a man aged 50-60 years with active or convalescent COVID-19. The sequencing input was peripheral blood. J is TRBJ2-3 and V is TRBV27; tentatively, D is TRBD2 (5 bases). CDR3 bases: TGTGCCAGCGTAGTGGACGGTTCAAGCGGTACGCAGTATTTT. Translation gives CASVVDGSSGTQYF.